This TCR beta chain was observed in a study of T cells in Graves' hyperthyroidism and ophthalmopathy. This clonotype was observed many times. Amplification of TCR beta CDR3 regions used RNA as the template. Initially, a first-round RT-PCR of the TCR CDR3 employed the HTBI primer set. A single record per CDR3 protein comes from TCRdb applying MiXCR to the multiplex PCR reads. This table holds 330,000 or so distinct CDR3 sequences, roughly 19% found once. The CDR3 length is 17 residues. Germline V gives CDR1 SGHVS, CDR2 FQNEAQ. V was clipped by 5 bases and J by 2 bases, with 19 bases between them. The chain couples TRBV7-8 to TRBJ2-1, with D uncertain. This clonotype was obtained from a man aged 50 to 59 with Graves' ophthalmopathy. Sequencing was done on a sample of blood. This chain's CDR3 is CASSPRTLALAYNEQFF. The CDR3 bases are TGTGCCAGCAGCCCAAGAACCCTCGCTTTAGCCTACAATGAGCAGTTCTTC.